These 18 T cell receptor beta chains share one sample of origin, sequenced in a study of blood T cell repertoires in COVID-19. Sequencing used immunoSEQ multiplex PCR; TCRdb keeps in-frame clones, though not all of them. The table has about 320,000 clones, 75% to 90% seen once. Sequenced: PBMCs or T cells enriched from blood (not recorded which). Receptor source: a woman aged 30 to 39 who had been exposed to COVID-19.

There are a few counts of this clone. This rearrangement joins TRBV18 to TRBJ2-3; D gene ambiguous. This CDR3 comprises 18 residues. Germline CDR1 reads KGHSH; CDR2 reads LQKENI. V was cut by 0 bases and J by 2 bases, with 18 bases left in between. The CDR3, as DNA: TGTGCCAGCTCACCACCGAGCCCGGTTCCTAAACCCACAGATACGCAGTATTTT. It codes for CASSPPSPVPKPTDTQYF.

This chain joins TRBV7-9 and TRBJ1-4; TRBD1 agrees at 8 bases. Trimming at V came to 6 bases and at J to 4 bases, leaving 10 bases not matched to a gene. CDR1 and CDR2 from the germline V gene are SEHNR and FQNEAQ (reference sequence). The CDR3 sequence is 16 residues long. The DNA for the CDR3 is TGTGCCAGCAGGGGGACCGACAGGGGAGGTAATGAAAAACTGTTTTTT. Translated: CASRGTDRGGNEKLFF.

The chain employs TRBV4-1 and TRBJ1-1; D is possibly TRBD1 (5 bases). Deletions cut 3 bases from V and 0 bases from J, with 14 bases between. The CDR3 runs to 16 residues. Germline V CDR1 and CDR2: MGHRA, YSYEKL. The CDR3 sequence is CASSHPVTGLNTEAFF. As DNA, the CDR3 is TGCGCCAGCAGCCATCCGGTTACAGGATTGAACACTGAAGCTTTCTTT.

This clone was picked up one time. The chain combines TRBV14 with TRBJ1-2, with D unclear. V shed 3 bases and J shed 7 bases, with 12 bases lying between them. Per the germline V gene, CDR1 is SGHDN and CDR2 is FVKESK. This CDR3 contains 13 residues. The CDR3: CASSHSPGRGYTF. CDR3 nucleotides: TGTGCCAGCAGCCACTCGCCAGGTCGTGGCTACACCTTC.

The chain recombines TRBV10-3 with TRBJ2-7; no definite D call. There are 15 residues in the CDR3. V lost 1 base and J lost 3, with 13 bases in between. Per the germline V gene, CDR1 is ENHRY and CDR2 is SYGVKD. CDR3 residues: CAISEFGRSNYEQYF. In DNA, the CDR3 is TGTGCCATCAGTGAGTTCGGCAGGTCCAACTACGAGCAGTACTTC.

The chain employs TRBV28 and TRBJ1-4; 8 bases agree with TRBD1. Germline V gene lookup returns CDR1 MDHEN and CDR2 SYDVKM. Trimming cost V 4 bases and J 0 bases; bases outside gene matches: 13. The CDR3 extends over 19 amino acids. This CDR3 is CASSSRTGINTSTNEKLFF. CDR3 DNA: TGTGCCAGCAGTTCTCGGACAGGGATTAATACATCAACTAATGAAAAACTGTTTTTT. Looking up the rest from reference TRBV28 and TRBJ1-4 gives the full variable domain: DVKVTQSSRYLVKRTGEKVFLECVQDMDHENMFWYRQDPGLGLRLIYFSYDVKMKEKGDIPEGYSVSREKKERFSLILESASTNQTSMYLCASSSRTGINTSTNEKLFFGSGTQLSVL.

The chain combines TRBV5-4 with TRBJ2-5; D might be TRBD1 (5 bases). This CDR3 contains 12 residues. Germline lookup yields CDR1 SGHNT and CDR2 YYREEE (reference sequence). The V end was cut by 2 bases, the J end by 5 bases, with 7 bases between. CDR3 sequence reads: CASSFQGETQYF. CDR3 nucleotides: TGTGCCAGCAGCTTTCAGGGCGAGACCCAGTACTTC.

The chain is built from TRBV3-1 (or the pseudogene TRBV3-2) and TRBJ2-5; TRBD2 matches at 13 bases. The trim removed 2 bases at V and 5 bases at J, leaving 8 bases unmatched. CDR1 and CDR2 from the germline V gene are LGHDT and YNNKEL (reference sequence). This CDR3 spans 17 amino acids. The CDR3 here is CASSQSRLAGGFETQYF. Here the CDR3 DNA reads TGTGCCAGCAGCCAAAGTCGACTAGCGGGGGGATTTGAGACCCAGTACTTC.

V gene TRBV20-1 combines with J gene TRBJ1-3, with D maybe TRBD1 (6 bases). V was trimmed by 8 bases and J by 3 bases, leaving 8 bases between them. The CDR3 loop spans 11 amino acids. The V gene's germline CDR1 is DFQATT and CDR2 SNEGSKA (reference sequence). As DNA, the CDR3 is TGCAGTTACAGGGTTGGAAACACCATATATTTT. Protein product: CSYRVGNTIYF.

This chain connects TRBV11-1 to TRBJ1-5, with no clear D. Germline assignment: CDR1 SGHAT and CDR2 FQDESV (reference sequence). Trimming removed 7 bases at V and 3 bases at J, with 19 bases between. This CDR3 has 16 amino acids. The CDR3 DNA reads as TGTGCCAGCAAGGCTCGGCCATGCGGGTTCAATCAGCCCCAGCATTTT. Protein: CASKARPCGFNQPQHF. The complete variable domain, with remaining parts taken from reference TRBV11-1 and TRBJ1-5, reads EAEVAQSPRYKITEKSQAVAFWCDPISGHATLYWYRQILGQGPELLVQFQDESVVDDSQLPKDRFSAERLKGVDSTLKIQPAELGDSAMYLCASKARPCGFNQPQHFGDGTRLSIL.

The chain recombines TRBV7-2 with TRBJ2-3; TRBD2 agrees at 11 bases. The CDR3 has 16 amino acids. Trimming took 6 bases from V and 0 from J; bases not matched to a gene: 5. Germline CDR1 and CDR2: SGHTA and FQGNSA. DNA for the CDR3: TGTGCCAGCAGGAATAGCGGGGGGGCCAGCACAGATACGCAGTATTTT. Its protein product is CASRNSGGASTDTQYF.

The chain joins TRBV7-9 to TRBJ2-7; 9 nucleotides align to TRBD2. Germline CDR1 reads SEHNR; CDR2 reads FQNEAQ (reference sequence). The CDR3 consists of 15 residues. J lost 6 bases, V lost 0 bases, and 6 bases had no gene match. In nucleotides, the CDR3 is TGTGCCAGCAGCTTAGCCTTTAGCGGGAGCTTCGAGCAGTACTTC. Its protein is CASSLAFSGSFEQYF.

On this clone: Other DNA sequences in the sample encode the same CDR3. The chain combines TRBV27 with TRBJ1-5, with a tentative D call TRBD1 (5 bases). This CDR3 region has 13 residues. Germline V gene sequence: CDR1 MNHEY, CDR2 SMNVEV (reference sequence). Trimming removed 2 bases at V and 7 bases at J, with 9 bases between. The CDR3 protein is CASSLGGGQPQHF. The DNA for the CDR3 is TGTGCCAGCAGTTTAGGGGGAGGACAGCCCCAGCATTTT.

This clone was seen once. The chain carries TRBV3-1 (or the pseudogene TRBV3-2) and TRBJ1-5; D unclear. CDR3 length equals 15 residues. Trimming removed 4 bases from V and 0 bases from J, with 10 bases in between. Germline V lookup: CDR1 LGHDT, CDR2 YNNKEL (reference sequence). The CDR3 loop reads CASSPQDYSNQPQHF. In nucleotides, the CDR3 is TGTGCCAGCAGCCCCCAGGATTATAGCAATCAGCCCCAGCATTTT.

This sequence joins TRBV30 and TRBJ1-4, with D maybe TRBD1 (5 bases). V was pared by 2 bases and J by 7 bases, with 11 bases between. From germline, CDR1 is GTSNPN and CDR2 SVGIG (reference sequence). The CDR3 runs 13 residues. This CDR3 is CAWSPQVVEKLFF. The CDR3 coding sequence is TGTGCCTGGAGTCCACAGGTAGTTGAAAAACTGTTTTTT.

This clone appeared a single time. The chain employs TRBV30 and TRBJ1-2; D gene ambiguous. This CDR3 region has 14 residues. V was pared by 0 bases and J by 8 bases, with 16 bases between. Germline V gene lookup returns CDR1 GTSNPN and CDR2 SVGIG (reference sequence). The CDR3, as DNA: TGTGCCTGGAGTGTACTGGGCAGACCCAGCGGCTACACCTTC. Protein product: CAWSVLGRPSGYTF.

The chain joins TRBV5-1 to TRBJ1-2; TRBD1 matches at 9 bases. Per the germline V gene, CDR1 is SGHRS and CDR2 is YFSETQ. The CDR3 consists of 18 residues. With 0 bases clipped from V and 2 bases from J, the junction kept 11 bases outside the gene matches. The CDR3 here is CASSLGLDRGGLNYGYTF. The CDR3 region has the DNA TGCGCCAGCAGCTTGGGCTTGGACAGGGGCGGGTTAAACTATGGCTACACCTTC.

The chain combines TRBV7-3 with TRBJ2-7, with TRBD2 matching 7 bases. V trimming: 5 bases; J trimming: 4 bases; junction bases outside the gene matches: 14. The CDR3 runs 16 residues. Germline V gene lookup returns CDR1 SGHTA and CDR2 FQGTGA. The CDR3 nucleotides read TGTGCCAGCAGCCCCCTCGGAAAAGCGGGAACATACGAGCAGTACTTC. Residues: CASSPLGKAGTYEQYF.